This T cell receptor (beta chain) is drawn from a study of CD8 T cells in Susac syndrome. Overall study results and limits: The CD4+ T cell repertoires in Susac syndrome did not show any clonal expansion.

As concerns this clonotype: What it recognizes is unknown.

RNA amounts of roughly 0.45 to 1 ug underwent reverse transcription with random hexamers. A multiplex approach, immunoSEQ multiplex PCR, amplified TCR beta CDR3 across 54 Vbeta and 13 Jbeta. TCRdb analysed the immunoSEQ multiplex PCR reads with MiXCR anew, one entry per CDR3 protein. This table has hundreds of thousands of distinct CDR3 sequences, roughly 93% appearing once. Sequencing of TCR beta covered CD8+ and CD4+ T cells obtained from blood. The sample taken for sequencing was CD4+ T cells from PBMCs. This sequence was found in a human donor with Susac syndrome.

In DNA, the CDR3 is TGCAGTGCTAGGGGGACCTCGGGCTACGAGCAGTACTTC. This encodes CSARGTSGYEQYF. The V call is TRBV20-1, the J call TRBJ2-7; D may be TRBD1 or TRBD2 (5 bases each). The CDR3 covers 13 residues. The V gene's germline CDR1 is DFQATT and CDR2 SNEGSKA (reference sequence). V gave up 3 bases and J gave up 3 bases, with 12 bases separating them.